These T cell receptor beta chains were read from a single sample in a study of blood T cell repertoires in COVID-19. Profiling relied on immunoSEQ multiplex PCR, and the TCRdb table lists in-frame clones only, not all of them. The sample shows more than 250,000 clones, 86% of them seen only once. Material for sequencing was peripheral blood. These receptors were taken from a woman under 40 who had recovered from COVID-19. Each CDR3 is given with its conserved first and last residue. Each record gives: J gene, D gene, V gene, clone size, CDR3 protein, CDR3 DNA. The D gene is left open where the match is weak. Clone size is not always given. Where it is, it says once, few, many or a class for expanded clones.

j_call: TRBJ2-7; d_call: TRBD1; v_call: TRBV28; clone_size: -; cdr3_aa: CASSVNRGRPGEQYF; cdr3_nt: TGTGCCAGCAGTGTCAACAGGGGGCGCCCAGGCGAGCAGTACTTC
j_call: TRBJ2-3; d_call: -; v_call: TRBV10-1; clone_size: once; cdr3_aa: CASSDTSGTDTQYF; cdr3_nt: TGCGCCAGCAGTGATACTAGTGGCACAGATACGCAGTATTTT
j_call: TRBJ1-5; d_call: TRBD1; v_call: TRBV18; clone_size: -; cdr3_aa: CASSRSRDRGPSEPQHF; cdr3_nt: TGTGCCAGCTCACGTTCGCGAGACAGGGGTCCGTCGGAGCCCCAGCATTTT
j_call: TRBJ1-6; d_call: -; v_call: TRBV5-6; clone_size: few; cdr3_aa: CASSHGGNSPLHF; cdr3_nt: TGTGCCAGCAGTCACGGCGGAAATTCACCCCTCCACTTT
j_call: TRBJ2-1; d_call: TRBD2; v_call: TRBV3-1/TRBV3-2; clone_size: -; cdr3_aa: CASSPWTSSHNEQFF; cdr3_nt: TGTGCCAGCAGTCCATGGACTAGTAGCCACAATGAGCAGTTCTTC
j_call: TRBJ2-2; d_call: -; v_call: TRBV5-1; clone_size: -; cdr3_aa: CASSYTGSDTGELFF; cdr3_nt: TGCGCCAGCAGCTACACAGGGTCGGACACCGGGGAGCTGTTTTTT
j_call: TRBJ1-1; d_call: -; v_call: TRBV29-1; clone_size: -; cdr3_aa: CSVSTDSTEAFF; cdr3_nt: TGCAGCGTCTCCACAGACAGCACTGAAGCTTTCTTT
j_call: TRBJ2-7; d_call: TRBD2; v_call: TRBV5-4; clone_size: -; cdr3_aa: CASSFFGGSSYEQYF; cdr3_nt: TGTGCCAGCAGCTTTTTTGGCGGGAGTTCCTACGAGCAGTACTTC
j_call: TRBJ2-3; d_call: -; v_call: TRBV24-1; clone_size: -; cdr3_aa: CATSDPANTVFLRYF; cdr3_nt: TGTGCCACCAGTGACCCCGCCAACACAGTGTTCTTGCGGTATTTT
j_call: TRBJ2-5; d_call: TRBD2; v_call: TRBV24-1; clone_size: -; cdr3_aa: CATSGSGRAKETQYF; cdr3_nt: TGTGCCACCAGTGGTAGCGGGAGGGCCAAAGAGACCCAGTACTTC
j_call: TRBJ2-3; d_call: TRBD1; v_call: TRBV24-1; clone_size: -; cdr3_aa: CATSDYTGGNGDTQYF; cdr3_nt: TGTGCCACCAGTGACTATACAGGGGGTAATGGGGATACGCAGTATTTT
j_call: TRBJ2-5; d_call: -; v_call: TRBV30; clone_size: -; cdr3_aa: CAWSGAGQVGTQYF; cdr3_nt: TGTGCCTGGAGTGGGGCAGGGCAGGTTGGGACCCAGTACTTC
j_call: TRBJ2-1; d_call: -; v_call: TRBV5-1; clone_size: -; cdr3_aa: CASSLLTTANNEQFF; cdr3_nt: TGCGCCAGCAGCTTGCTTACGACTGCAAACAATGAGCAGTTCTTC
j_call: TRBJ2-1; d_call: -; v_call: TRBV30; clone_size: -; cdr3_aa: CAWSVKNHNEQFF; cdr3_nt: TGTGCCTGGAGCGTAAAAAATCACAATGAGCAGTTCTTC
j_call: TRBJ2-1; d_call: TRBD2; v_call: TRBV5-4; clone_size: -; cdr3_aa: CASSLGGGSQDEQFF; cdr3_nt: TGTGCCAGCAGCTTGGGTGGCGGGAGTCAGGATGAGCAGTTCTTC
j_call: TRBJ2-7; d_call: -; v_call: TRBV5-1; clone_size: -; cdr3_aa: CASSLWQGKEYEQYF; cdr3_nt: TGCGCCAGCAGCTTGTGGCAGGGGAAGGAGTACGAGCAGTACTTC
j_call: TRBJ1-3; d_call: TRBD1; v_call: TRBV6-5; clone_size: once; cdr3_aa: CASSRDSTSGNTIYF; cdr3_nt: TGTGCCAGCAGCCGGGACAGCACCTCTGGAAACACCATATATTTT
j_call: TRBJ2-1; d_call: TRBD2; v_call: TRBV11-2; clone_size: -; cdr3_aa: CASSPGTSGLNEQFF; cdr3_nt: TGTGCCAGCAGCCCCGGGACTAGCGGGCTCAATGAGCAGTTCTTC
j_call: TRBJ1-3; d_call: -; v_call: TRBV5-1; clone_size: -; cdr3_aa: CASSLGASTAAGNTIYF; cdr3_nt: TGCGCCAGCAGCTTGGGCGCGTCCACGGCGGCTGGAAACACCATATATTTT
j_call: TRBJ1-2; d_call: -; v_call: TRBV7-2; clone_size: few; cdr3_aa: CASSPTNARTDGVRGYTF; cdr3_nt: TGTGCCAGCAGCCCAACGAACGCGAGGACAGACGGGGTTAGGGGCTACACCTTC
j_call: TRBJ2-1; d_call: -; v_call: TRBV28; clone_size: -; cdr3_aa: CASSFRGSSYNEQFF; cdr3_nt: TGTGCCAGCAGTTTTCGGGGTAGCTCCTACAATGAGCAGTTCTTC
j_call: TRBJ2-4; d_call: TRBD1; v_call: TRBV5-1; clone_size: -; cdr3_aa: CASGQGNIQYF; cdr3_nt: TGCGCCAGCGGACAGGGAAACATTCAGTACTTC
j_call: TRBJ1-1; d_call: -; v_call: TRBV10-3; clone_size: once; cdr3_aa: CAISQNTEAFF; cdr3_nt: TGTGCCATCAGTCAGAACACTGAAGCTTTCTTT
j_call: TRBJ2-1; d_call: TRBD2; v_call: TRBV7-8; clone_size: -; cdr3_aa: CASSPGIGIAGVDEQFF; cdr3_nt: TGTGCCAGCAGCCCAGGTATAGGAATAGCGGGAGTTGATGAGCAGTTCTTC
j_call: TRBJ1-1; d_call: -; v_call: TRBV7-9; clone_size: -; cdr3_aa: CASSLGGAEAFF; cdr3_nt: TGTGCCAGCAGCTTAGGAGGAGCTGAAGCTTTCTTT
j_call: TRBJ1-4; d_call: -; v_call: TRBV11-2; clone_size: -; cdr3_aa: CASSSWGLKYVNEKLFF; cdr3_nt: TGTGCCAGCAGCAGTTGGGGACTCAAGTACGTTAATGAAAAACTGTTTTTT
j_call: TRBJ2-5; d_call: -; v_call: TRBV7-9; clone_size: -; cdr3_aa: CASSDTRGKETQYF; cdr3_nt: TGTGCCAGCAGCGACACTCGAGGGAAGGAGACCCAGTACTTC
j_call: TRBJ2-7; d_call: -; v_call: TRBV5-1; clone_size: -; cdr3_aa: CASSLGTEAYEQYF; cdr3_nt: TGCGCCAGCAGCTTGGGGACAGAAGCGTACGAGCAGTACTTC
j_call: TRBJ2-1; d_call: -; v_call: TRBV21-1; clone_size: -; cdr3_aa: CASSKGPSRTEDEQFF; cdr3_nt: TGTGCCAGCAGCAAAGGTCCCTCGCGCACGGAGGATGAGCAGTTCTTC
j_call: TRBJ2-7; d_call: -; v_call: TRBV7-2; clone_size: -; cdr3_aa: CASSLDGRGRTYEQYF; cdr3_nt: TGTGCCAGCAGCTTAGACGGACGGGGGAGAACCTACGAGCAGTACTTC
j_call: TRBJ1-1; d_call: -; v_call: TRBV6-6; clone_size: -; cdr3_aa: CASSLGRTEAFF; cdr3_nt: TGTGCCAGCAGTTTGGGGCGGACTGAAGCTTTCTTT
j_call: TRBJ2-2; d_call: TRBD1; v_call: TRBV11-2; clone_size: -; cdr3_aa: CASSPRDRNLGTGELFF; cdr3_nt: TGTGCCAGCAGCCCCCGGGACAGGAATCTTGGAACCGGGGAGCTGTTTTTT
j_call: TRBJ2-5; d_call: -; v_call: TRBV4-3; clone_size: once; cdr3_aa: CASSRLYRDAETQYF; cdr3_nt: TGCGCCAGCAGCCGCCTATATCGGGATGCGGAGACCCAGTACTTC
j_call: TRBJ2-3; d_call: TRBD2; v_call: TRBV5-4; clone_size: -; cdr3_aa: CASSLGLAGGSGTQYF; cdr3_nt: TGTGCCAGCAGCCTGGGACTAGCGGGAGGGTCGGGTACGCAGTATTTT
j_call: TRBJ2-1; d_call: -; v_call: TRBV19; clone_size: -; cdr3_aa: CASSLRLGNEQFF; cdr3_nt: TGTGCCAGTAGTCTCCGCCTAGGCAATGAGCAGTTCTTC
j_call: TRBJ2-2; d_call: TRBD1; v_call: TRBV5-1; clone_size: -; cdr3_aa: CASSLEGQGATVTGELFF; cdr3_nt: TGCGCCAGCAGCTTGGAAGGACAGGGGGCGACGGTCACCGGGGAGCTGTTTTTT
j_call: TRBJ2-2; d_call: -; v_call: TRBV6-5; clone_size: -; cdr3_aa: CASRITGLYTGELFF; cdr3_nt: TGTGCCAGCAGGATAACTGGACTTTACACCGGGGAGCTGTTTTTT
j_call: TRBJ2-2; d_call: TRBD2; v_call: TRBV10-2; clone_size: -; cdr3_aa: CASSDLGGDTGELFF; cdr3_nt: TGCGCCAGCAGTGATTTGGGAGGGGACACCGGGGAGCTGTTTTTT
j_call: TRBJ1-3; d_call: -; v_call: TRBV4-1; clone_size: few; cdr3_aa: CASSDHRYSGNTIYF; cdr3_nt: TGCGCCAGCAGTGACCACAGGTACTCTGGAAACACCATATATTTT
j_call: TRBJ2-7; d_call: TRBD2; v_call: TRBV11-2; clone_size: -; cdr3_aa: CASSGGGSRSYEQYF; cdr3_nt: TGTGCCAGCAGCGGAGGCGGGAGTAGGTCGTACGAGCAGTACTTC
j_call: TRBJ2-3; d_call: TRBD2; v_call: TRBV5-4; clone_size: -; cdr3_aa: CASSLGTSGLFADTQYF; cdr3_nt: TGTGCCAGCAGCTTGGGGACTAGCGGTTTATTCGCAGATACGCAGTATTTT
j_call: TRBJ2-7; d_call: -; v_call: TRBV6-1; clone_size: few; cdr3_aa: CASSERDTPYYEQYF; cdr3_nt: TGTGCCAGCAGTGAAAGGGACACCCCATACTACGAGCAGTACTTC
j_call: TRBJ1-2; d_call: -; v_call: TRBV19; clone_size: -; cdr3_aa: CAISGGSSYGYTF; cdr3_nt: TGTGCCATCTCAGGAGGCAGTTCCTATGGCTACACCTTC
j_call: TRBJ1-2; d_call: TRBD1; v_call: TRBV3-1/TRBV3-2; clone_size: -; cdr3_aa: CASSSGQNYGYTF; cdr3_nt: TGTGCCAGCAGCTCGGGACAGAACTATGGCTACACCTTC
j_call: TRBJ2-7; d_call: TRBD1; v_call: TRBV29-1; clone_size: -; cdr3_aa: CSVKTLGQGGLSSYEQYF; cdr3_nt: TGCAGCGTCAAAACATTGGGACAGGGGGGCCTAAGCTCCTACGAGCAGTACTTC
j_call: TRBJ2-1; d_call: TRBD2; v_call: TRBV19; clone_size: -; cdr3_aa: CASKTSGAYNEQFF; cdr3_nt: TGTGCCAGTAAGACTAGCGGGGCGTACAATGAGCAGTTCTTC
j_call: TRBJ2-2; d_call: TRBD1; v_call: TRBV27; clone_size: -; cdr3_aa: CASSRNRGDGTGELFF; cdr3_nt: TGTGCCAGCAGCAGAAACAGGGGGGACGGGACCGGGGAGCTGTTTTTT
j_call: TRBJ2-1; d_call: -; v_call: TRBV7-2; clone_size: -; cdr3_aa: CASSLIPSGPAYNEQFF; cdr3_nt: TGTGCCAGCAGCTTAATCCCGAGCGGGCCTGCCTACAATGAGCAGTTCTTC
j_call: TRBJ2-2; d_call: -; v_call: TRBV9; clone_size: -; cdr3_aa: CASSVEGTGELFF; cdr3_nt: TGTGCCAGCAGCGTAGAGGGGACCGGGGAGCTGTTTTTT
j_call: TRBJ2-1; d_call: -; v_call: TRBV3-1/TRBV3-2; clone_size: many; cdr3_aa: CASSHPVGGREQFF; cdr3_nt: TGTGCCAGCAGCCACCCTGTCGGGGGAAGGGAGCAGTTCTTC
j_call: TRBJ2-1; d_call: -; v_call: TRBV5-8; clone_size: -; cdr3_aa: CASSWAASRFF; cdr3_nt: TGTGCCAGCAGCTGGGCGGCTAGCCGGTTCTTC
j_call: TRBJ1-1; d_call: TRBD1; v_call: TRBV19; clone_size: -; cdr3_aa: CASSIRGAGGANTEAFF; cdr3_nt: TGTGCCAGTAGTATAAGAGGGGCAGGGGGCGCGAACACTGAAGCTTTCTTT
j_call: TRBJ2-5; d_call: TRBD2; v_call: TRBV4-1; clone_size: -; cdr3_aa: CASSRGPSGQETQYF; cdr3_nt: TGCGCCAGCAGCCGCGGGCCTAGCGGGCAAGAGACCCAGTACTTC
j_call: TRBJ1-5; d_call: TRBD1; v_call: TRBV6-5; clone_size: -; cdr3_aa: CASRRQGDQPQHF; cdr3_nt: TGTGCCAGCAGAAGACAGGGGGACCAGCCCCAGCATTTT
j_call: TRBJ1-1; d_call: -; v_call: TRBV18; clone_size: -; cdr3_aa: CASSQGGGGARSTEAFF; cdr3_nt: TGTGCCAGCTCTCAAGGGGGAGGGGGAGCGAGGAGCACTGAAGCTTTCTTT
j_call: TRBJ1-4; d_call: -; v_call: TRBV2; clone_size: -; cdr3_aa: CASSAEVNEKLFF; cdr3_nt: TGTGCCAGCAGCGCGGAAGTTAATGAAAAACTGTTTTTT
j_call: TRBJ2-3; d_call: TRBD1; v_call: TRBV5-4; clone_size: -; cdr3_aa: CASSLAVGQGATDTQYF; cdr3_nt: TGTGCCAGCAGCTTGGCCGTGGGACAGGGGGCAACAGATACGCAGTATTTT
j_call: TRBJ1-1; d_call: -; v_call: TRBV4-2; clone_size: -; cdr3_aa: CASSQGRRRDTEAFF; cdr3_nt: TGTGCCAGCAGCCAAGGGAGGCGGCGGGACACTGAAGCTTTCTTT